The TCR beta chain described here comes from a study of T cell repertoires in cytomegalovirus infection. About the research overall: Public TCR beta signature analysis indicated the presence of both CMV infection and matching HLA type.

Study findings and constraints: Within the response measured ex vivo, HLA-C-restricted CMV-specific TCR beta clonotypes were dominant. Summed public TCR beta family frequency identified CMV carriers bearing the relevant HLA.

Germline CDR1 DFQATT, CDR2 SNEGSKA (reference sequence). The junction had 3 bases not matched to a gene; V was cut back by 0 bases and J by 2 bases. There are 14 residues in the CDR3. Each CDR3 protein gets one entry after TCRdb re-called the reads with MiXCR. The sample has around 710,000 distinct CDR3 sequences; approximately 32% are singletons. In the case of this clonotype: The antigen is unknown.

The source of this sequence is a human donor in good health (CMV status not recorded). Some clones in this sample may be carry-over from other donors' samples. The sequencing used cultured CD8+ T cells from PBMCs, collected from culture after CMV antigen stimulation. The V call is TRBV20-1, the J call TRBJ2-5; 7 bases fit TRBD1. CDR3 coding DNA: TGCAGTGCTAGAGATGGGGGACAGCAAGAGACCCAGTACTTC. Its protein product is CSARDGGQQETQYF.